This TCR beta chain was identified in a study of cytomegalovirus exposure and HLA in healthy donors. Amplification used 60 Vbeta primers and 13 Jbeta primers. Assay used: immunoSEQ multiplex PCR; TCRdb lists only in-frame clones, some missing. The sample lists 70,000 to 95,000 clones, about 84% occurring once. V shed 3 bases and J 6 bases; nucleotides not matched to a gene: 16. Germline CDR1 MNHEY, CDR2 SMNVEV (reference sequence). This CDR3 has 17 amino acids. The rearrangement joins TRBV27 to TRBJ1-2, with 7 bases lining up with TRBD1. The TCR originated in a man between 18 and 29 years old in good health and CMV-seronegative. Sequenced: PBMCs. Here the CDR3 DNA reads TGTGCCAGCAGTTTGCAACCTCACAGGGGAGGTTCGGATGGCTACACCTTC. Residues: CASSLQPHRGGSDGYTF.